This T cell receptor (delta chain) appears in the sequencing data of a study of gamma-delta chains in newborns, infants, children. Turning to the study itself: Innate gammadelta T cells reportedly expand polyclonally right after birth, driven by microbial exposure, per the title.

V lost 0 bases and J 0 bases, leaving 11 bases between the germline ends. The CDR3 contains 18 residues. Germline-derived CDR1 and CDR2 are GEAIGNYY and EKD. Sample share makes this clone medium-sized. The identical CDR3 is also encoded by other nucleotide sequences in the sample. TCRdb redid the clone calls on the reads with CATT. The profile shows roughly 14,000 delta-chain clones, roughly 7% of them singletons. The source of this sequence is a child who was a newborn, infant or young child, either healthy, febrile or measles-vaccinated (not recorded which). The chain recombines TRDV2 with TRDJ3; the D gene is possibly TRDD3 (6 bases). Sequencing was done on a sample of blood. The CDR3 DNA follows: TGTGCCTGTGACACCGTGGGGGTGAGCTCCTGGGACACCCGACAGATGTTTTTC. Protein: CACDTVGVSSWDTRQMFF.